This T cell receptor beta chain was identified during a study of immune evolution from preneoplasia to lung adenocarcinoma. As for the study in general: HLA loss of heterozygosity: about 7% AIS, less than 18% MIA, about 32% ADC, none AAH.

Study results and caveats: Compared with EGFR-mutant or double wild-type lesions, KRAS-mutant nodules were more clonal.

A word on this clone: The antigen is unknown.

This CDR3 spans 14 amino acids. Trimming took 4 bases from V and 5 from J, leaving 10 bases between them. The germline V gene encodes CDR1 SGHNT and CDR2 YYREEE (reference sequence). The method was immunoSEQ multiplex PCR; TCRdb's version includes in-frame clones alone and lacks a portion of them. Of over 12,000 clones listed, approximately 81% are singletons. This sequence originates from a person between 65 and 80 years old with lung adenocarcinoma. Sequencing used FFPE minimally invasive lung adenocarcinoma tissue. V usage is TRBV5-4 and J usage is TRBJ1-6; D remains unclear. CDR3: CASSAEYDNSPLHF. DNA for the CDR3: TGTGCCAGCAGCGCGGAGTACGATAATTCACCCCTCCACTTT.